This entry lists 9 T cell receptor beta chains sequenced from one sample in a study of T cells in Graves' hyperthyroidism and ophthalmopathy. It was RNA transcripts that yielded the amplified TCR beta CDR3 regions. HTBI primers were employed in a first-round RT-PCR of the TCR CDR3. TCRdb fed the multiplex PCR reads into MiXCR, producing one record per CDR3 protein. The repertoire consists of about 560,000 distinct CDR3 sequences, with over 15% occurring once and the leading ten covering about 20%. The sample was blood. The source of these receptors is a woman in her late teens or twenties with Graves' hyperthyroidism.

This clonotype was seen repeatedly, ten times or more. This chain joins TRBV20-1 and TRBJ2-7; TRBD2 aligns across 8 bases. Germline CDR1 DFQATT, CDR2 SNEGSKA (reference sequence). Losses at the gene ends were 1 base for V and 7 bases for J; bases not matched to a gene: 6. CDR3 size: 13 residues. CDR3 sequence: CSARGGLAGEQYF. The CDR3 region has the DNA TGCAGTGCTAGAGGCGGACTAGCCGGTGAGCAGTACTTC.

J is TRBJ2-7 and V is TRBV29-1, with D perhaps matching TRBD1 or TRBD2 (5 bases each). This CDR3 spans 12 amino acids. V shed 6 bases and J shed 6 bases, with 15 bases lying between them. Germline CDR1 is SQVTM and CDR2 is ANQGSEA. Here the CDR3 DNA reads TGCAGCGTCGGGACCACTAGAGGCGAGCAGTACTTC. This sequence encodes CSVGTTRGEQYF.

This clonotype was detected a few times. This chain connects TRBV6-1 to TRBJ1-4, with 7 bases fitting TRBD1. The CDR3 sequence is 15 residues long. Germline V gene data show CDR1 as MNHNS and CDR2 as SASEGT. Trimming cost V 7 bases and J 0 bases; bases outside gene matches: 5. This chain's CDR3 is CASIGTVTTNEKLFF. The CDR3 DNA reads TGTGCCAGCATCGGGACAGTCACAACTAATGAAAAACTGTTTTTT.

This clonotype was counted at least ten times. The CDR3 here is CASSQVPQGLMNGYTF. The CDR3 DNA is TGCGCCAGCAGCCAAGTACCGCAGGGGCTCATGAATGGCTACACCTTC. This chain connects TRBV4-1 to TRBJ1-2; D might be TRBD1 (6 bases). The CDR3 sequence is 16 residues long. The germline V gene has CDR1 MGHRA and CDR2 YSYEKL. Trimming pared 1 base from V and 6 bases from J, leaving 18 bases between.

On this clonotype itself: A read error may explain this, as a much larger clone is one base away. No conserved phenylalanine or tryptophan is present at the end of the CDR3, so a read error is the likely explanation. V gene TRBV7-2 combines with J gene TRBJ2-7; D not certain. Trimming pared 2 bases from V and 2 bases from J, leaving 13 bases between. The CDR3 totals 15 residues. In germline, CDR1 is SGHTA, CDR2 FQGNSA. CDR3 protein: CASSLSGGTPYEQYL. Here the CDR3 DNA reads TGTGCCAGCAGCTTATCAGGCGGAACCCCCTACGAGCAGTACCTC.

This clonotype was detected ten times or more. V gene TRBV7-2 combines with J gene TRBJ2-1; 12 bases line up with TRBD2. Trimming at V came to 4 bases and at J to 12 bases, leaving 10 bases not matched to a gene. There are 15 residues in the CDR3. Germline V gives CDR1 SGHTA, CDR2 FQGNSA. The CDR3 spells CASSSRLAGAQGQFF. The CDR3 DNA follows: TGTGCCAGCAGCTCGCGACTAGCGGGAGCCCAGGGGCAGTTCTTC.

The table lists this clonotype with a few counts. This chain joins TRBV6-4 and TRBJ2-4; the D is unclear. In germline, CDR1 is MRHNA, CDR2 SNTAGT. The ends were cut back, 2 bases at V and 0 bases at J, with 11 bases in the middle. The CDR3 runs 16 residues. The CDR3 spells CASSDRKDLAKNIQYF. In nucleotides, the CDR3 is TGTGCCAGCAGTGACCGAAAGGACCTAGCCAAAAACATTCAGTACTTC.

This chain joins TRBV29-1 and TRBJ2-7; D tentatively reads TRBD1 or TRBD2 (5 bases each). The germline gives CDR1 SQVTM, CDR2 ANQGSEA. Trimming stripped 7 bases from V and 2 bases from J, with 15 bases between. The CDR3 runs to 13 residues. The CDR3 DNA reads as TGCAGCGCAACCGGGACGATCCCCTACGAGCAGTACTTC. Protein sequence: CSATGTIPYEQYF.

The sample holds many counts of this clonotype. This chain links TRBV10-1 with TRBJ2-7; D is perhaps TRBD2 (6 bases). The length of the CDR3 is 13 residues. Trimming shortened V by 4 bases and J by 4 bases, and 11 bases separated the two germline ends. Per the germline V gene, CDR1 is WNHNN and CDR2 is SYGVQD (reference sequence). CDR3 in amino acids: CASSAAGRYEQYF. The CDR3 bases are TGCGCCAGCAGTGCCGCGGGGAGGTACGAGCAGTACTTC.